This T cell receptor (beta chain) was captured by sequencing in a study of vaccination effects on CD4 cells after COVID-19. Antigen-specific CD4+ T cells were expanded with viral peptide pools in the ViraFEST assay before sequencing. Culture lasted approximately 10 days before CD4+ T cell isolation. Recipients of the vaccine had no prior SARS-CoV-2 infection and negative nucleocapsid antibodies. IL-2 at around 9.8 IU/ml and peptides at around 9.6 ug/ml were added to cultured PBMC, around 1.9 million per well. Each culture had half its medium swapped for IL-2 medium on days 3 and 7. The CDR3 is 10 residues long. V lost 6 bases, J lost 5 bases, and 5 bases lay in between. CDR1 DFQATT and CDR2 SNEGSKA come from the germline V gene (reference sequence). Profiled with immunoSEQ multiplex PCR; TCRdb holds only in-frame clones, not every one. Here the sample spans about 24,000 clones, 76% being singletons.

General study findings and limits: Nearly all vaccine-induced clones in healthy recipients recognized only SARS-CoV-2.

In regard to this clone: Its antigen is unknown.

The sequences come from CD4+ T cells from PBMCs cultured with HCoV-NL63 spike peptides, collected before COVID-19 vaccination. The receptor's source is a human donor who received a COVID-19 vaccine. The V and J genes are TRBV20-1 and TRBJ2-1; D gene unclear. CDR3 in amino acids: CSAANNEQFF. CDR3 sequence (DNA): TGCAGTGCCGCAAACAATGAGCAGTTCTTC.